These 2 T cell receptor beta chains share one sample of origin, sequenced in a study of T cells in Graves' hyperthyroidism and ophthalmopathy. There were TCR beta CDR3 regions amplified from RNA transcripts. TCR CDR3 regions were first amplified by RT-PCR with HTBI primers. TCRdb itself ran the multiplex PCR reads through MiXCR, one entry per CDR3 protein. The sample lists about 380,000 distinct CDR3 sequences, around 20% seen once, with 40% in the top ten. Sequenced sample: blood. Source of these receptors: a man between 18 and 35 years old with Graves' ophthalmopathy.

This clonotype showed up just a few times. The chain is built from TRBV28 and TRBJ1-2, with 9 positions matching TRBD1. The ends lost 3 bases at V and 8 bases at J; junction bases unmatched: 13. The CDR3 is 16 amino acids. The germline V gene has CDR1 MDHEN and CDR2 SYDVKM. The CDR3 DNA follows: TGTGCCAGCAGTTTGGGGGGAACAGGGGGCTATTCGGGCTACACCTTC. Protein product: CASSLGGTGGYSGYTF.

This clonotype was seen at least ten times. The V call is TRBV12-3 or TRBV12-4, the J call TRBJ2-7; TRBD1 might be the D (6 bases). This CDR3 is built from 12 residues. V was shortened by 6 bases and J by 2 bases, with 8 bases between the two germline ends. The CDR3 DNA is TGTGCCAGCAGAGGGGGACCCTACGAGCAGTACTTC. Protein product: CASRGGPYEQYF.